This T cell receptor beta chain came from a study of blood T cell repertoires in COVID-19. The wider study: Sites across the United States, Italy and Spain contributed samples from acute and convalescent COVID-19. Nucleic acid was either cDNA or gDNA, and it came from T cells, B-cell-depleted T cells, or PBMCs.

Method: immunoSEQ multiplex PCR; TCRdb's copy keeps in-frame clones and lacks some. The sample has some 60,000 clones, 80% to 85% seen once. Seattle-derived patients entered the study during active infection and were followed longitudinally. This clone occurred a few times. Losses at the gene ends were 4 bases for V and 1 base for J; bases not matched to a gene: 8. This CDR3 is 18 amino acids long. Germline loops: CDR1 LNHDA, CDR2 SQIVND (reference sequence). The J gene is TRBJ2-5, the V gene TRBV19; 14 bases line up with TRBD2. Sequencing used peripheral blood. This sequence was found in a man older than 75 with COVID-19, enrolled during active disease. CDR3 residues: CASSRTGTSGGLQETQYF. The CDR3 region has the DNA TGTGCCAGTAGTAGGACTGGGACTAGCGGGGGCCTCCAAGAGACCCAGTACTTC. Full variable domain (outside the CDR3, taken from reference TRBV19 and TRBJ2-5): DGGITQSPKYLFRKEGQNVTLSCEQNLNHDAMYWYRQDPGQGLRLIYYSQIVNDFQKGDIAEGYSVSREKKESFPLTVTSAQKNPTAFYLCASSRTGTSGGLQETQYFGPGTRLLVL.